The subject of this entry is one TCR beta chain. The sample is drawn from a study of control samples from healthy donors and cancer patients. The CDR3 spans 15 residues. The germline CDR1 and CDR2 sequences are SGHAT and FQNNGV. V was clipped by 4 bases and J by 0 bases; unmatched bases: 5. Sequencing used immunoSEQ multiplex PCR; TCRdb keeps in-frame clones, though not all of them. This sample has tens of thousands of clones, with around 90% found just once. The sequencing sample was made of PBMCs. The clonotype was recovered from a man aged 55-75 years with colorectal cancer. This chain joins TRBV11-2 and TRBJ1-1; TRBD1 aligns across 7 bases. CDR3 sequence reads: CASSSGQSMNTEAFF. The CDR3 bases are TGTGCCAGCAGCTCGGGACAGAGCATGAACACTGAAGCTTTCTTT.